Listed here is a single T cell receptor (beta chain). The CDR3 length is 15 residues. CDR1 and CDR2 from the germline V gene are SGHRS and YFSETQ. V trimming: 1 base; J trimming: 5 bases; junction bases outside the gene matches: 7. The data belong to a study of blood T cell repertoires in COVID-19. Study-wide context: Samples representing acute and convalescent COVID-19 were sourced from the United States, Italy and Spain.

The protocol was immunoSEQ multiplex PCR, while the TCRdb copy is restricted to in-frame clones and leaves out a portion. The top ten hold roughly 13% of the sample, which has about 81,000 clones, approximately 80% seen once. The source is a human donor in a cohort sampled during active COVID-19. V usage is TRBV5-1 and J usage is TRBJ2-5; 8 bases are shared with TRBD1. Sequences were obtained from peripheral blood. The CDR3 loop is CASSLSGQGSETQYF. Written as DNA, the CDR3 is TGCGCCAGCAGCTTGTCCGGACAGGGTTCGGAGACCCAGTACTTC.